The 21 T cell receptor beta chains presented below share a single source sample, sequenced in a study of identical twins. One entry per CDR3 protein results from TCRdb running MiXCR on the 5' RACE reads. The data show a few hundred thousand distinct CDR3 sequences, with roughly 9.9% seen just once and roughly 3% held by the top ten. These same data were also listed under a study on yellow fever vaccine responses in identical twins.

The sample was PBMCs. The receptors were gathered from a woman aged 18-29 years in good health.

The chain uses TRBV5-4 and TRBJ2-7, with 7 bases lining up with TRBD2. The length of the CDR3 is 15 residues. Trimming at V came to 4 bases and at J to 4 bases, leaving 11 bases not matched to a gene. Per the germline V gene, CDR1 is SGHNT and CDR2 is YYREEE (reference sequence). The CDR3 region is CASSPDGSGKYEQYF. CDR3 nucleotides: TGTGCCAGCAGCCCAGATGGAAGCGGGAAGTACGAGCAGTACTTC.

Many counts were recorded for this clonotype. This sequence joins TRBV12-3 or TRBV12-4 and TRBJ2-2, with 9 bases aligning to TRBD2. There are 17 residues in the CDR3. After removal of 8 bases from V and 2 bases from J, the junction contained 12 bases not matched to a gene. The chain's CDR3 is CASAAAGGGRNTGELFF. CDR3 nucleotides: TGTGCCAGCGCTGCGGCGGGAGGGGGTCGTAACACCGGGGAGCTGTTTTTT.

This clonotype was seen a handful of times. V and J are TRBV20-1 and TRBJ2-7; tentatively, D is TRBD2 (6 bases). Germline lookup yields CDR1 DFQATT and CDR2 SNEGSKA (reference sequence). Between the trimmed V and J ends, which lost 6 bases and 3 bases, there was a span of 15 bases. The CDR3 is 13 amino acids. The CDR3 nucleotides read TGCAGTGCCCGGGACGGAGGGAGCTACGAGCAGTACTTC. It is translated as CSARDGGSYEQYF.

This clonotype was recorded a few times. The chain employs TRBV5-1 and TRBJ2-3, with 7 bases that match TRBD2. The V segment lost 1 base and the J segment 0 bases; nucleotides outside the gene matches: 5. CDR1 and CDR2 (germline): SGHRS, YFSETQ. This CDR3 has 16 amino acids. The CDR3 loop is CASSLWGGTSTDTQYF. CDR3 nucleotides: TGCGCCAGCAGCTTGTGGGGGGGGACCAGCACAGATACGCAGTATTTT.

The table lists this clonotype with a few counts. V and J are TRBV4-2 and TRBJ2-7, with a tentative D call TRBD1 (6 bases). The CDR3 totals 14 residues. Germline loops: CDR1 LGHNA, CDR2 YNFKEQ. Trimming removed 4 bases from V and 3 bases from J, with 13 bases in between. The CDR3: CASSRQAGDYEQYF. CDR3 DNA: TGTGCCAGCAGCCGTCAGGCAGGGGACTACGAGCAGTACTTC.

To note about this clonotype: With a much larger clone just one base away, this may be a read error. CDR3 coding DNA: TGTGCCAGCAGCCTAGGGACAGGGCCAATAAACGAGCAGTACTTC. Translation: CASSLGTGPINEQYF. The chain combines TRBV7-9 with TRBJ2-7; 9 bases are a match to TRBD1. V lost 5 bases and J lost 5; bases outside the gene matches: 10. The germline gives CDR1 SEHNR, CDR2 FQNEAQ (reference sequence). CDR3 length equals 15 residues.

The chain links TRBV4-2 to TRBJ2-1, with 9 bases fitting TRBD2. V shed 0 bases and J 0 bases; nucleotides not matched to a gene: 9. Germline values: CDR1 LGHNA, CDR2 YNFKEQ. The CDR3 sequence is 19 residues long. The CDR3 DNA is TGTGCCAGCAGCCAAGATTGGGCTAGCGGGACTTTCTCCTACAATGAGCAGTTCTTC. As protein: CASSQDWASGTFSYNEQFF.

The rearrangement uses TRBV7-9 and TRBJ2-6, with D possibly TRBD1 on 6 matching bases. Germline V gene data show CDR1 as SEHNR and CDR2 as FQNEAQ (reference sequence). This CDR3 has 15 amino acids. Trimming took off 5 bases at V and 4 bases at J, with 12 bases between the two ends. The CDR3 loop is CASSPTGKGANVLTF. The CDR3, as DNA: TGTGCCAGCAGCCCAACAGGGAAGGGGGCCAACGTCCTGACTTTC. Combining the CDR3 with reference TRBV7-9 and TRBJ2-6 gives the whole variable domain DTGVSQNPRHKITKRGQNVTFRCDPISEHNRLYWYRQTLGQGPEFLTYFQNEAQLEKSRLLSDRFSAERPKGSFSTLEIQRTEQGDSAMYLCASSPTGKGANVLTFGAGSRLTVL.

The CDR3 sequence is CASNLNEPGVSETEAFF. As DNA, the CDR3 is TGTGCCAGCAATCTAAATGAACCAGGGGTGAGCGAGACTGAAGCTTTCTTT. This chain links TRBV12-3 or TRBV12-4 with TRBJ1-1; tentatively, D is TRBD1 (6 bases). The CDR3 extends over 17 amino acids. Trimming removed 7 bases from V and 5 bases from J, with 26 bases in between.

J is TRBJ2-2 and V is TRBV10-3; the D call may be TRBD1 or TRBD2 (6 bases each). Trimming removed 3 bases from V and 1 base from J, with 12 bases in between. Looked up from germline, CDR1 is ENHRY and CDR2 is SYGVKD. The CDR3 is 16 residues long. The CDR3 DNA sequence: TGTGCCATCAGTGATTATCGGGGGCAGAACACCGGGGAGCTGTTTTTT. Its translation is CAISDYRGQNTGELFF.

At least ten counts were recorded for this clonotype. The chain has TRBV5-1 and TRBJ2-5, with 9 bases identical to TRBD1. The CDR3 is made up of 15 amino acids. Germline CDR1 and CDR2: SGHRS and YFSETQ. The V segment lost 5 bases and the J segment 4 bases; nucleotides outside the gene matches: 9. The CDR3 region has the DNA TGCGCCAGCAGAAGTTCCGGGACAGGGAGAGAGACCCAGTACTTC. Protein sequence: CASRSSGTGRETQYF. The whole variable domain, remainder taken from reference TRBV5-1 and TRBJ2-5, is KAGVTQTPRYLIKTRGQQVTLSCSPISGHRSVSWYQQTPGQGLQFLFEYFSETQRNKGNFPGRFSGRQFSNSRSEMNVSTLELGDSALYLCASRSSGTGRETQYFGPGTRLLVL.

CDR3 in DNA: TGTGCCTGGAGTGTTATAGACAATGAGCAGTTCTTC. As protein: CAWSVIDNEQFF. The chain recombines TRBV30 with TRBJ2-1; D unresolved. Germline CDR1 is GTSNPN and CDR2 is SVGIG (reference sequence). Trimming removed 0 bases from V and 5 bases from J, with 5 bases in between. The CDR3 contains 12 residues.

This clonotype was seen only a few times. This may arise from a read error, as a much more abundant clone is one base away. The V call is TRBV7-9, the J call TRBJ1-1, with TRBD1 as a possible D gene (5 bases). V dropped 5 bases and J dropped 7 bases, with 8 bases sitting between them. Germline CDR1 is SEHNR and CDR2 is FQNEAQ (reference sequence). CDR3 length: 11 residues. CDR3: CASSRGNEAFF. The CDR3 nucleotides read TGTGCCAGCAGCCGGGGGAATGAAGCTTTCTTT.

The rearrangement joins TRBV11-2 to TRBJ1-4; D perhaps matches TRBD1 (5 bases). Trimming removed 5 bases at V and 3 bases at J, with 10 bases between. Germline CDR1 reads SGHAT; CDR2 reads FQNNGV. This CDR3 region has 14 residues. The CDR3 region has the DNA TGTGCCAGCAGCACGGGGGGGGCTAATGAAAAACTGTTTTTT. Residues: CASSTGGANEKLFF.

This clonotype was observed a handful of times. The rearrangement links TRBV18 to TRBJ1-3, with D possibly TRBD1 on 6 matching bases. Trimming stripped 4 bases from V and 4 bases from J, with 17 bases between. This CDR3 region has 16 residues. CDR1 KGHSH and CDR2 LQKENI come from the germline V gene. CDR3 sequence: CASSHGQLDYGNTIYF. As DNA, the CDR3 is TGTGCCAGCTCACACGGACAGCTAGATTACGGAAACACCATATATTTT.

The CDR3 nucleotides read TGTGCCAGCAGCACGCCTTTCGAAGCCAAAAACATTCAGTACTTC. Its translation is CASSTPFEAKNIQYF. The V and J genes are TRBV5-6 and TRBJ2-4; no clear D gene. The V end was cut by 4 bases, the J end by 0 bases, with 11 bases between. CDR3 size: 15 residues. Germline V gives CDR1 SGHDT, CDR2 YYEEEE.

This clonotype has only one observation. The chain couples TRBV10-1 to TRBJ2-3; 9 bases map to TRBD2. The CDR3 consists of 15 residues. CDR1 is WNHNN, CDR2 SYGVQD, per germline (reference sequence). V shed 8 bases, J shed 3 bases, and the junction held 9 bases outside the gene matches. CDR3 DNA: TGCGCCAGCTCCCCAGCAGCGGGAGGTACAGATACGCAGTATTTT. It encodes CASSPAAGGTDTQYF.

This clonotype has just a few counts. V is TRBV5-1 and J is TRBJ2-7; TRBD1 agrees at 10 bases. The V gene's germline CDR1 is SGHRS and CDR2 YFSETQ. The CDR3 sequence is 16 residues long. V lost 4 bases, J lost 2 bases, and 9 bases stayed unmatched. CDR3 protein: CASSVGGTGATYEQYF. CDR3 in DNA: TGCGCCAGCAGCGTTGGGGGGACAGGGGCCACCTACGAGCAGTACTTC. Variable domain in full (rest from reference TRBV5-1 and TRBJ2-7): KAGVTQTPRYLIKTRGQQVTLSCSPISGHRSVSWYQQTPGQGLQFLFEYFSETQRNKGNFPGRFSGRQFSNSRSEMNVSTLELGDSALYLCASSVGGTGATYEQYFGPGTRLTVT.

This clonotype was observed many times. The chain has TRBV27 and TRBJ2-1, with 8 bases identical to TRBD2. The V gene end was trimmed by 6 bases and the J gene end by 1 base; junction bases not matched to a gene: 8. This CDR3 has 16 amino acids. The germline V gene encodes CDR1 MNHEY and CDR2 SMNVEV (reference sequence). The CDR3 sequence: CASSRSGSWSYNEQFF. The DNA of the CDR3 is TGTGCCAGCAGCCGGAGCGGGAGTTGGTCCTACAATGAGCAGTTCTTC.

CDR3 nucleotide sequence: TGTGCCAGCAGCTCAGGACTAGCGGGAGTCGCAGATACGCAGTATTTT. It specifies CASSSGLAGVADTQYF. The chain joins TRBV11-2 to TRBJ2-3; TRBD2 matches 13 bases. The CDR3 runs 16 residues. Trimming at V came to 4 bases and at J to 4 bases, leaving 5 bases not matched to a gene. CDR1 and CDR2 (germline): SGHAT, FQNNGV.

This clonotype was found many times. The chain is built from TRBV27 and TRBJ1-6; D is unclear. V dropped 3 bases and J dropped 5 bases, with 8 bases sitting between them. The length of the CDR3 is 14 residues. Germline lookup yields CDR1 MNHEY and CDR2 SMNVEV (reference sequence). This CDR3 reads CASSFNGDNSPLHF. Written as DNA, the CDR3 is TGTGCCAGCAGTTTCAACGGAGATAATTCACCCCTCCACTTT.